The rows below give T cell receptor beta chains drawn from one sample of a study of blood T cell repertoires in COVID-19. The repertoire was sequenced with immunoSEQ multiplex PCR; TCRdb's copy has only in-frame clones and lacks some. The repertoire holds about 34,000 clones, around 73% seen once, with roughly 7.5% in the top ten. Sequencing was done on a sample of peripheral blood. The receptors come from a woman aged 60-75 years with acute or convalescent COVID-19. CDR3s include the opening cysteine and the closing phenylalanine or tryptophan. D genes are given only for firm matches. Clone size is not always given. Where it is, it says once, few, many or a class for expanded clones.

V gene	clone size	D gene	J gene	CDR3 DNA	CDR3 protein
TRBV30	.	.	TRBJ1-1	TGTGCCTGGAATCACAGGCCGGACACTGAAGCTTTCTTT	CAWNHRPDTEAFF
TRBV30	.	.	TRBJ1-5	TGTGCCTGGAGTTTTGGCAGCAATCAGCCCCAGCATTTT	CAWSFGSNQPQHF
TRBV6-5	.	TRBD1	TRBJ1-1	TGTGCCAGCAGGGGACAGGAGGACACTGAAGCTTTCTTT	CASRGQEDTEAFF
TRBV30	.	TRBD1	TRBJ1-3	TGTGCCTGGAGTCAGGGACAGGCCCTCCTCTCTGGAAACACCATATATTTT	CAWSQGQALLSGNTIYF
TRBV18	.	TRBD1	TRBJ1-2	TGTGCCAGCTCACCGGGGGTGACGACAGGGCCCTATGGCTACACCTTC	CASSPGVTTGPYGYTF
TRBV28	once	.	TRBJ1-5	TGTGCCAGCAGTTTGTGGAGGGATAGCAATCAGCCCCAGCATTTT	CASSLWRDSNQPQHF
TRBV4-1	once	.	TRBJ2-7	TGCGCCAGCAGCCAACGCCGGGGTCCCGCCTACGAGCAGTACTTC	CASSQRRGPAYEQYF
TRBV6-5	.	.	TRBJ1-1	TGTGCCAGCAGGAAACAGGGCGGGAACACTGAAGCTTTCTTT	CASRKQGGNTEAFF
TRBV2	.	TRBD1	TRBJ2-7	TGTGCCAGCAGTGCATCAAGGACAGGGGGTCATGAGCAGTACTTC	CASSASRTGGHEQYF
TRBV7-6	.	TRBD2	TRBJ2-5	TGTGCCAGCAGCTTACTAGCGGGGGTGGAGACCCAGTACTTC	CASSLLAGVETQYF
TRBV9	.	.	TRBJ2-2	TGTGCCAGCAGTCCCGGGTCCGGGGAGCTGTTTTTT	CASSPGSGELFF
TRBV24-1	.	TRBD1	TRBJ1-5	TGTGCCACCAGTGATACCGGGACAGGGGGGAATCAGCCCCAGCATTTT	CATSDTGTGGNQPQHF
TRBV19	few	TRBD1	TRBJ1-2	TGTGCCAGTAGGGGACAGGGGCTCTATGGCTACACCTTC	CASRGQGLYGYTF
TRBV10-2	.	.	TRBJ2-5	TGCGCCAGCAGTGAACAGGGACAGACCCAGTACTTC	CASSEQGQTQYF
TRBV19	.	.	TRBJ1-1	TGTGCCAGTAGTCGTGCGCGAGTTAACACTGAAGCTTTCTTT	CASSRARVNTEAFF
TRBV18	.	.	TRBJ1-1	TGTGCCAGCTCACCAGTACAGGGTAACACTGAAGCTTTCTTT	CASSPVQGNTEAFF
TRBV18	.	TRBD1	TRBJ2-1	TGTGCCAGCTCACCACCGGGGACAGGGGTCAATGAGCAGTTCTTC	CASSPPGTGVNEQFF
TRBV3-1/TRBV3-2	.	.	TRBJ1-5	TGTGCCAGCAGCCGCAGCGGTCAGCCCCAGCATTTT	CASSRSGQPQHF
TRBV7-2	.	.	TRBJ1-6	TGTGCCAGCAGCTTAGTTGGACACCACAATAATTCACCCCTCCACTTT	CASSLVGHHNNSPLHF
TRBV29-1	.	.	TRBJ2-3	TGCAGCGGGGCCAAGATGGGCACAGATACGCAGTATTTT	CSGAKMGTDTQYF
TRBV29-1	.	TRBD1	TRBJ1-4	TGCAGCTTCCGACAGGGAGCAACTAATGAAAAACTGTTTTTT	CSFRQGATNEKLFF
TRBV5-4	once	.	TRBJ2-3	TGTGCCAGCAGCTTGGACTCGGGACTCCTGGCAGATACGCAGTATTTT	CASSLDSGLLADTQYF
TRBV5-1	once	.	TRBJ2-4	TGCGCCAGCAGCTTCGCGCCAACGGGGGCCAAAAACATTCAGTACTTC	CASSFAPTGAKNIQYF
TRBV6-5	.	TRBD2	TRBJ2-4	TGTGCCAGCAGGGGAGGGGCCCGAAAAAACATTCAGTACTTC	CASRGGARKNIQYF
TRBV7-9	.	.	TRBJ1-1	TGTGCCAGCAGCTTATCACAGGAGGGTGAAGCTTTCTTT	CASSLSQEGEAFF
TRBV5-1	once	.	TRBJ1-5	TGCGCCAGCAGCTTCTTCGGCGGTCAGCCCCAGCATTTT	CASSFFGGQPQHF
TRBV5-6	.	TRBD2	TRBJ2-7	TGTGCCAGCAGCATTAGCGGGGGGGCTTACGAGCAGTACTTC	CASSISGGAYEQYF
TRBV7-9	.	.	TRBJ1-1	TGTGCCAGCAGCGAGTACGCTAACACTGAAGCTTTCTTT	CASSEYANTEAFF
TRBV28	.	.	TRBJ1-4	TGTGCCAGCAGTCCAACCTCTGGTGGGGGCGCGGGCACTAATGAAAAACTGTTTTTT	CASSPTSGGGAGTNEKLFF
TRBV6-5	.	.	TRBJ2-1	TGTGCCAGCATTACTAGCTTGGGGAACAATGAGCAGTTCTTC	CASITSLGNNEQFF
TRBV6-2/TRBV6-3	once	.	TRBJ2-2	TGTGCCAGCAGTGCCACCGGGGGAACCGGGGAGCTGTTTTTT	CASSATGGTGELFF
TRBV3-1/TRBV3-2	.	TRBD2	TRBJ2-5	TGTGCCAGCACGACTAGCGGGGGGGCGGAGACCCAGTACTTC	CASTTSGGAETQYF